The clone carrying this TCR beta chain is a singleton in its sample. The antigen remains unidentified. At one of its ends the junction is not consistent with the germline gene, which may arise from a read error. Here immunoSEQ multiplex PCR was the method, and the copy in TCRdb shows in-frame clones only, minus some. The sample lists tens of thousands of clones; 83% were seen once. Every patient was affected by relapse after autologous stem cell transplantation, while exposure to brentuximab vedotin was not uniform. These data are taken from a study of PD-1 blockade in classical Hodgkin lymphoma. Study-wide results and caveats: With CD4+ cells, TCR diversity rose significantly by C4D1, but not with CD8+ cells. Initiation of nivolumab under 1 year after ASCT led to exclusion of patients. At baseline, newly diagnosed patients reportedly showed less TCR diversity than healthy donors. Reasons behind the repertoire differences stay unclear, perhaps disease activity or earlier therapy.

There are 19 residues in the CDR3. Germline loops: CDR1 LGHNA, CDR2 YSLEER. This sequence originates from a human donor with classical Hodgkin lymphoma. Sequenced material: peripheral blood mononuclear cells (PBMCs), taken before the second cycle of nivolumab. The chain recombines TRBV4-3 with TRBJ1-1; TRBD1 is a possible D gene (5 bases). CDR3 region: CASSQGQIVEGETNTEAFF. For the CDR3, the DNA is TGCGCCAGCAGTCAAGGACAAATCGTCGAAGGGGAGACGAACACTGAAGCTTTCTTT.